These 32 T cell receptor beta chains came from one sample sequenced in a study of shared clonotypes between healthy human individuals. Method: immunoSEQ multiplex PCR; TCRdb's copy keeps in-frame clones and lacks some. Altogether about 1 million clones are present, about 74% being singletons, with the ten largest covering over 1.3%. Sequences were obtained from memory CD4+ T cells sorted from blood. Specified subset: CD45RA-negative fraction. The receptors derive from a man aged 18-30 years in good health.

The table lists this clone with a count of one. This chain uses TRBV30 with TRBJ1-5; maybe TRBD1 (6 bases). V gave up 2 bases and J gave up 5 bases, with 10 bases separating them. Germline CDR1 GTSNPN, CDR2 SVGIG (reference sequence). The CDR3 length is 13 residues. The CDR3 DNA reads TGTGCCTGGAGTCGACAGGAAGATCAGCCCCAGCATTTT. Protein: CAWSRQEDQPQHF.

The chain uses TRBV5-8 and TRBJ2-7, with no clear D. CDR1 and CDR2 (germline): SGHTS, YDEGEE. The CDR3 has 16 residues. V dropped 7 bases and J dropped 1 base, with 21 bases sitting between them. CDR3 in DNA: TGTGCCAGCCGCGAGTCCGGGTTAATATCGTCCTACGAGCAGTACTTC. Protein: CASRESGLISSYEQYF.

This clone was counted between two and nine times. This chain connects TRBV2 to TRBJ1-2; no definite D call. Looked up from germline, CDR1 is SNHLY and CDR2 is FYNNEI. Trimming left V 5 bases short and J 7 bases short, with 17 bases between. The CDR3 has 14 amino acids. CDR3 residues: CASSISEGKGGYTF. The CDR3 DNA sequence: TGTGCCAGCAGTATATCTGAAGGGAAGGGTGGCTACACCTTC.

This rearrangement joins TRBV2 to TRBJ2-7; 7 bases are shared with TRBD2. Losses at the gene ends were 3 bases for V and 6 bases for J; bases not matched to a gene: 8. CDR1 SNHLY and CDR2 FYNNEI come from the germline V gene. The CDR3 extends over 14 amino acids. CDR3 DNA sequence: TGTGCCAGCAGTGATTCTAGCGGCTTTTTCGAGCAGTACTTC. It codes for CASSDSSGFFEQYF.

The J gene is TRBJ2-3, the V gene TRBV7-2, with 9 positions matching TRBD1. Germline V gene lookup returns CDR1 SGHTA and CDR2 FQGNSA. The ends lost 3 bases at V and 3 bases at J; junction bases unmatched: 4. CDR3 length equals 15 residues. The CDR3 spells CASSFQTGGTDTQYF. Written as DNA, the CDR3 is TGTGCCAGCAGCTTTCAGACAGGGGGGACAGATACGCAGTATTTT.

This clone has just one count. V and J are TRBV7-3 and TRBJ2-3; D not certain. Germline values: CDR1 SGHTA, CDR2 FQGTGA. Between the trimmed V and J ends, which lost 5 bases and 5 bases, there was a span of 11 bases. CDR3 length: 13 residues. CDR3: CASSPNGLDTQYF. DNA of the CDR3: TGTGCCAGCAGCCCCAATGGGCTAGATACGCAGTATTTT.

J is TRBJ2-6 and V is TRBV5-1; no clear D. Germline V lookup: CDR1 SGHRS, CDR2 YFSETQ. The CDR3 consists of 17 residues. Trimming took off 4 bases at V and 0 bases at J, with 14 bases between the two ends. DNA of the CDR3: TGCGCCAGCAGCCCAAGAAAGACCGACTCTGGGGCCAACGTCCTGACTTTC. It encodes CASSPRKTDSGANVLTF.

The DNA of the CDR3 is TGTGCCAGCCGTTTGACAGGGAACACTGAAGCTTTCTTT. Protein product: CASRLTGNTEAFF. The rearrangement joins TRBV6-6 to TRBJ1-1, with D possibly TRBD1 on 6 matching bases. The V gene lost 8 bases and the J gene lost 1 base, with 11 bases spanning the gap. The germline V gene encodes CDR1 MNHNY and CDR2 SVGAGI (reference sequence). The length of the CDR3 is 13 residues.

The V and J genes are TRBV7-8 and TRBJ1-5, with 10 bases fitting TRBD1. Germline V gives CDR1 SGHVS, CDR2 FQNEAQ. V shed 2 bases, J shed 4 bases, and the junction held 5 bases outside the gene matches. The CDR3 length is 16 residues. As DNA, the CDR3 is TGTGCCAGCAGCTTAATGGGACAGGGGAAAAATCAGCCCCAGCATTTT. This codes for CASSLMGQGKNQPQHF. Together with reference TRBV7-8 and TRBJ1-5, the CDR3 gives the full variable domain: GAGVSQSPRYKVAKRGQDVALRCDPISGHVSLFWYQQALGQGPEFLTYFQNEAQLDKSGLPSDRFFAERPEGSVSTLKIQRTQQEDSAVYLCASSLMGQGKNQPQHFGDGTRLSIL.

The V call is TRBV5-1, the J call TRBJ2-2; D gene ambiguous. The CDR3 is 17 amino acids. V dropped 0 bases and J dropped 8 bases, with 20 bases sitting between them. The germline V gene encodes CDR1 SGHRS and CDR2 YFSETQ. In DNA, the CDR3 is TGCGCCAGCAGCTTGGAGAATGAACCAAATAAACGAGGGGAGCTGTTTTTT. Protein product: CASSLENEPNKRGELFF.

In regard to this clone: This clone may be a read error of a much larger clone one base away. The J gene is TRBJ2-3, the V gene TRBV5-1, with 7 positions matching TRBD1. J lost 2 bases, V lost 4 bases, and 4 bases had no gene match. The CDR3 is made up of 14 amino acids. Germline V lookup: CDR1 SGHRS, CDR2 YFSETQ. The DNA of the CDR3 is TGCGCCAGCAGCCGGGACAGCCTCACAGATACGCAGTATTTT. The encoded protein is CASSRDSLTDTQYF.

The V and J genes are TRBV7-8 and TRBJ1-2; no firm D call. Trimming cost V 2 bases and J 2 bases, with 9 bases left between them. This CDR3 region has 14 residues. Germline values: CDR1 SGHVS, CDR2 FQNEAQ. CDR3: CASSLQTGNYGYTF. The CDR3 region has the DNA TGTGCCAGCAGCTTACAGACTGGGAACTATGGCTACACCTTC.

CDR3 DNA: TGTGCCAGCAGCTCTACAAAACTAGCTGGGGGGACCCAGTACTTC. Amino acids: CASSSTKLAGGTQYF. The J gene is TRBJ2-5, the V gene TRBV11-2; D is perhaps TRBD2 (6 bases). V lost 4 bases to trimming and J lost 7 bases, with 19 bases between them. CDR1 and CDR2 (germline): SGHAT, FQNNGV. The CDR3 runs 15 residues.

This rearrangement joins TRBV28 to TRBJ2-7; D unresolved. Germline CDR1 reads MDHEN; CDR2 reads SYDVKM. The germline V and J ends were trimmed by 4 bases and 3 bases, with 13 bases remaining between them. This CDR3 has 14 residues. CDR3 loop: CASSSRTNYYEQYF. The CDR3 DNA reads as TGTGCCAGCAGTTCTCGGACCAATTACTACGAGCAGTACTTC.

This sequence joins TRBV30 and TRBJ2-7; 8 bases align to TRBD1. This CDR3 is built from 17 residues. The V and J ends lost 2 bases and 0 bases, in that order; junction bases with no gene match: 12. Germline V lookup: CDR1 GTSNPN, CDR2 SVGIG (reference sequence). CDR3 DNA sequence: TGTGCCTGGAGTTTCTCCCGGGACAGGATTAGCTCCTACGAGCAGTACTTC. It translates to CAWSFSRDRISSYEQYF.

The chain joins TRBV5-1 to TRBJ2-7; D not resolved. CDR3 length: 14 amino acids. Germline V gives CDR1 SGHRS, CDR2 YFSETQ. V was pared by 5 bases and J by 0 bases, with 12 bases between. DNA for the CDR3: TGCGCCAGCAGTACCCGCCTGGCCTCCTACGAGCAGTACTTC. This encodes CASSTRLASYEQYF.

As for this clone: Other nucleotide sequences from this sample produce the same CDR3. The chain uses TRBV6-1 and TRBJ1-5; no clear D gene. Germline loops: CDR1 MNHNS, CDR2 SASEGT. Trimming removed 3 bases at V and 2 bases at J, with 8 bases between. This CDR3 has 14 amino acids. CDR3 nucleotide sequence: TGTGCCAGCAGTGATTGGCTCGGCAATCAGCCCCAGCATTTT. Translated: CASSDWLGNQPQHF.

This chain connects TRBV7-8 to TRBJ2-5, with D possibly matching TRBD1 (5 bases). Germline V gene sequence: CDR1 SGHVS, CDR2 FQNEAQ. V shed 5 bases and J shed 4 bases, with 11 bases lying between them. The CDR3 runs to 13 residues. For the CDR3, the DNA is TGTGCCAGCAGCCCAGGGATCGGAGAGACCCAGTACTTC. The encoded protein is CASSPGIGETQYF.

The chain employs TRBV6-4 and TRBJ1-2; 7 bases are a match to TRBD1. The germline V gene has CDR1 MRHNA and CDR2 SNTAGT. V lost 3 bases to trimming and J lost 4 bases; unmatched junction nucleotides: 8. The CDR3 has 15 residues. The CDR3 coding sequence is TGTGCCAGCAGTGAGATAGGACAGGCCGTCTATGGCTACACCTTC. Protein sequence: CASSEIGQAVYGYTF.

The chain recombines TRBV14 with TRBJ2-1; the match to TRBD2 covers 9 bases. The CDR3 runs 13 residues. The germline V gene has CDR1 SGHDN and CDR2 FVKESK. The V and J ends lost 9 bases and 4 bases, in that order; junction bases with no gene match: 4. Here the CDR3 reads CASSGSLYNEQFF. CDR3 nucleotide sequence: TGTGCCAGTAGCGGGAGTTTATACAATGAGCAGTTCTTC.

This rearrangement joins TRBV7-9 to TRBJ1-4; no clear D gene. The CDR3 covers 15 residues. Per the germline V gene, CDR1 is SEHNR and CDR2 is FQNEAQ (reference sequence). The ends were cut back, 5 bases at V and 0 bases at J, with 10 bases in the middle. CDR3 sequence: CASSPITATNEKLFF. The CDR3 nucleotides are TGTGCCAGCAGCCCGATCACGGCAACTAATGAAAAACTGTTTTTT.

This rearrangement joins TRBV5-1 to TRBJ2-7; 8 bases agree with TRBD1. Trimming at V came to 3 bases and at J to 5 bases, leaving 13 bases not matched to a gene. Germline CDR1 SGHRS, CDR2 YFSETQ. The CDR3 loop spans 16 amino acids. The CDR3 protein is CASSWTSGTGVDEQYF. The CDR3 nucleotides read TGCGCCAGCAGCTGGACCTCCGGGACAGGTGTAGACGAGCAGTACTTC.

The chain combines TRBV7-2 with TRBJ2-1; TRBD1 matches 9 bases. The CDR3 is 15 amino acids. V was pared by 5 bases and J by 6 bases, with 8 bases of the junction left unmatched. Per germline, CDR1 SGHTA and CDR2 FQGNSA. The CDR3 region is CASSKGQGLLNEQFF. The CDR3 nucleotides are TGTGCCAGCAGCAAGGGACAGGGTCTACTCAATGAGCAGTTCTTC.

At least ten counts were recorded for this clone. This chain uses TRBV2 with TRBJ2-4; TRBD2 agrees at 12 bases. V was pared by 2 bases and J by 0 bases, with 5 bases of the junction left unmatched. This CDR3 region has 18 residues. Germline lookup yields CDR1 SNHLY and CDR2 FYNNEI. The CDR3 sequence: CASSERLAGDQAKNIQYF. In DNA, the CDR3 is TGTGCCAGCAGTGAAAGACTAGCGGGGGACCAAGCCAAAAACATTCAGTACTTC.

CDR3 sequence: CASSQLAGEQFF. DNA of the CDR3: TGTGCCAGCAGCCAACTAGCGGGAGAGCAGTTCTTC. The chain is built from TRBV14 and TRBJ2-1, with 9 bases lining up with TRBD2. Germline CDR1 SGHDN, CDR2 FVKESK. CDR3 length: 12 amino acids. The J segment lost 10 bases and the V segment lost 2 bases, leaving 0 bases of the junction unmatched.

This clone has more than one count but fewer than ten. This chain links TRBV28 with TRBJ1-1; tentatively, D is TRBD1 (5 bases). This CDR3 comprises 12 residues. V dropped 6 bases and J dropped 6 bases, with 11 bases sitting between them. CDR1 is MDHEN and CDR2 is SYDVKM in the germline V gene. As DNA, the CDR3 is TGTGCCAGCAGCCCTGTGGGGGCTGAAGCTTTCTTT. Protein: CASSPVGAEAFF.

This clone was counted once. The chain is built from TRBV30 and TRBJ1-4; D uncertain. The V and J ends lost 2 bases and 7 bases respectively, with 14 bases between them. This CDR3 region has 14 residues. Germline V gene lookup returns CDR1 GTSNPN and CDR2 SVGIG (reference sequence). CDR3 coding DNA: TGTGCCTGGAGTCCGGGTGGCGGCACTGAAAAACTGTTTTTT. This gives the protein CAWSPGGGTEKLFF.

This clone was seen repeatedly, ten times or more. As DNA, the CDR3 is TGTGCCAGCAGCCCGATCCCGAACACTGAAGCTTTCTTT. Translating it yields CASSPIPNTEAFF. The chain couples TRBV5-6 to TRBJ1-1, with D unresolved. The CDR3 has 13 amino acids. Germline V lookup: CDR1 SGHDT, CDR2 YYEEEE. The V end lost 4 bases, the J end lost 1 base, and 8 bases lay between the germline ends.

This clone is a singleton in its sample. The chain recombines TRBV6-1 with TRBJ1-6; no reliable D call. The CDR3 totals 13 residues. Trimming shortened V by 2 bases and J by 10 bases, and 9 bases separated the two germline ends. In germline, CDR1 is MNHNS, CDR2 SASEGT. This CDR3 reads CASSESPWSPLHF. The CDR3 bases are TGTGCCAGCAGTGAATCTCCTTGGTCACCCCTCCACTTT.

The chain combines TRBV28 with TRBJ1-2; D might be TRBD1 (5 bases). With 5 bases removed from V and 0 bases from J, the gap between germline ends came to 10 bases. Germline CDR1 MDHEN, CDR2 SYDVKM. The CDR3 is 14 residues long. The CDR3 spells CASSIQAANYGYTF. The CDR3 DNA is TGTGCCAGCAGTATACAGGCAGCTAACTATGGCTACACCTTC.

This clone has just a few counts. The chain carries TRBV4-2 and TRBJ2-3, with D unresolved. This CDR3 region has 14 residues. Trimming removed 0 bases at V and 6 bases at J, with 10 bases between. Germline CDR1 is LGHNA and CDR2 is YNFKEQ. This CDR3 reads CASSQEPPLDTQYF. CDR3 in DNA: TGTGCCAGCAGCCAAGAGCCCCCCCTGGATACGCAGTATTTT.

The CDR3 nucleotides are TGTGCCAGCAGTTACGCCGTTGGTGGGGCCAACGTCCTGACTTTC. This codes for CASSYAVGGANVLTF. V and J are TRBV6-6 and TRBJ2-6; D gene uncertain. Germline CDR1 and CDR2: MNHNY and SVGAGI (reference sequence). V was clipped by 2 bases and J by 3 bases, with 8 bases between them. This CDR3 contains 15 residues.